A selection of T cell receptor beta chains follows, all from one sample in a study of blood T cell repertoires in COVID-19. Clones were sequenced by immunoSEQ multiplex PCR, and TCRdb holds only the in-frame ones, with some missing. The sample includes 70,000 to 100,000 clones, 88% of them seen just once. The sequencing sample was made of peripheral blood. The receptors originated from a woman of 80 years or more with active COVID-19. Each CDR3 is given with its conserved first and last residue. The D gene is left open where the match is weak. Some rows mark clone size as missing; the rest say once, few, many or name a class of expanded clone.

d_gene	abundance	v_gene	j_gene	CDR3aa	CDR3nt
TRBD2	.	TRBV5-1	TRBJ2-1	CASSWGASGSGGNEQFF	TGCGCCAGCAGCTGGGGAGCTAGCGGGAGTGGAGGGAATGAGCAGTTCTTC
.	.	TRBV11-3	TRBJ2-2	CASSLYLEGELFF	TGTGCCAGCAGCTTGTATCTGGAGGGGGAGCTGTTTTTT
.	.	TRBV7-9	TRBJ2-1	CASSLASSYNEQFF	TGTGCCAGCAGCTTAGCGAGCTCCTACAATGAGCAGTTCTTC
.	.	TRBV28	TRBJ2-1	CASSLFLARNEQFF	TGTGCCAGCAGTTTGTTCCTAGCGCGGAATGAGCAGTTCTTC
TRBD1	.	TRBV6-6	TRBJ2-5	CASRSGTGGVTQYF	TGTGCCAGCAGATCCGGGACAGGGGGCGTGACCCAGTACTTC
.	.	TRBV4-1	TRBJ2-4	CASSQAPALAKNIQYF	TGCGCCAGCAGCCAGGCCCCCGCTTTGGCCAAAAACATTCAGTACTTC
TRBD1	.	TRBV7-2	TRBJ2-1	CASSLSGQHNEQFF	TGTGCCAGCAGCTTATCGGGACAGCACAATGAGCAGTTCTTC
.	.	TRBV30	TRBJ2-3	CAWSVGSGSGTQYF	TGTGCCTGGAGTGTAGGGAGCGGCAGTGGTACGCAGTATTTT
.	.	TRBV28	TRBJ1-4	CASSPTVGRDEKLFF	TGTGCCAGCAGTCCGACCGTGGGCAGGGATGAAAAACTGTTTTTT
.	.	TRBV28	TRBJ1-5	CASIPGALNQPQHF	TGTGCCAGCATTCCAGGGGCCCTAAATCAGCCCCAGCATTTT
.	.	TRBV11-3	TRBJ2-1	CASSLETSTQFF	TGTGCCAGCAGCTTAGAAACCTCGACTCAGTTCTTC
TRBD1	.	TRBV5-4	TRBJ2-6	CASSQMGQGARGANVLTF	TGTGCCAGCAGCCAAATGGGACAGGGGGCGCGGGGGGCCAACGTCCTGACTTTC
.	few	TRBV4-2	TRBJ1-6	CASSRERNSPLHF	TGTGCCAGCAGCCGCGAGAGGAACTCACCCCTCCACTTT
TRBD1	.	TRBV13	TRBJ2-7	CASSSQGDRVYEQYF	TGTGCCAGCAGCTCACAAGGGGACAGGGTGTACGAGCAGTACTTC
.	.	TRBV7-8	TRBJ2-5	CASSHAGETQYF	TGTGCCAGCAGCCACGCGGGGGAGACCCAGTACTTC
TRBD2	.	TRBV7-2	TRBJ2-4	CASSLVGTSGTENIQYF	TGTGCCAGCAGCTTAGTGGGGACTAGCGGAACCGAAAACATTCAGTACTTC
TRBD1	.	TRBV28	TRBJ1-1	CASSQERTGVVEAFF	TGTGCCAGCAGTCAAGAAAGGACAGGGGTGGTTGAAGCTTTCTTT
TRBD1	.	TRBV6-5	TRBJ1-1	CASSGTDMNTEAFF	TGTGCCAGCTCCGGGACAGATATGAACACTGAAGCTTTCTTT
.	.	TRBV21-1	TRBJ1-4	CASSKGGNPFIEKLFF	TGTGCCAGCAGCAAAGGAGGGAATCCCTTTATTGAAAAACTGTTTTTT
TRBD1	.	TRBV7-9	TRBJ1-2	CASSPPGQGVGGYTF	TGTGCCAGCAGCCCCCCGGGACAGGGCGTCGGGGGCTACACCTTC
TRBD1	.	TRBV6-2/TRBV6-3	TRBJ2-7	CASSYDTGGTYEQYF	TGTGCCAGCAGTTATGACACAGGGGGGACCTACGAGCAGTACTTC
TRBD2	.	TRBV4-3	TRBJ2-1	CASRVTASGRVEQFF	TGCGCCAGCAGGGTCACGGCTAGCGGGAGAGTTGAGCAGTTCTTC
TRBD2	.	TRBV3-1/TRBV3-2	TRBJ2-1	CASRPGTRSYNEQFF	TGTGCCAGCAGACCCGGGACTAGGTCCTACAATGAGCAGTTCTTC
TRBD2	.	TRBV4-3	TRBJ2-7	CASSQDGAGVYEQYF	TGCGCCAGCAGCCAAGACGGCGCGGGAGTTTACGAGCAGTACTTC
TRBD1	.	TRBV18	TRBJ1-1	CASSLRTGDGEAFF	TGTGCCAGCTCCCTCCGGACAGGGGATGGTGAAGCTTTCTTT
.	.	TRBV7-2	TRBJ1-1	CASSLEGVSEAFF	TGTGCCAGCAGCTTAGAGGGGGTTTCGGAAGCTTTCTTT
.	.	TRBV19	TRBJ2-2	CASKISGTGELFF	TGTGCCAGTAAGATTTCGGGGACCGGGGAGCTGTTTTTT
TRBD2	.	TRBV18	TRBJ2-1	CASFMTSGRTNEQFF	TGTGCCAGCTTCATGACTAGCGGGAGAACCAATGAGCAGTTCTTC
.	.	TRBV6-4	TRBJ1-1	CASSWGANTEAFF	TGTGCCAGCAGTTGGGGCGCGAACACTGAAGCTTTCTTT